This is a list of T cell receptor beta chains from one sample in a study of early T cells in non-severe SARS-CoV-2 infection. MiXCR was run by TCRdb on the 5' RACE reads, yielding one entry per CDR3 protein. The sample has under 80,000 distinct CDR3 sequences, approximately 13% seen once. The sequenced sample consisted of whole blood. The receptors were gathered from an adult who was a healthcare worker with PCR-confirmed SARS-CoV-2 infection or an uninfected control (not recorded which). CDR3s include the opening cysteine and the closing phenylalanine or tryptophan. Each record gives: clone size, D gene, J gene, V gene, CDR3 DNA, CDR3 protein. The D gene is left open where the match is weak. The size field is filled for only some rows; it gives once, few, many or a size class.

many	-	TRBJ2-7	TRBV7-9	TGTGCCAGCACCAAGACCCCAGGGGTACACGAGCAGTACTTC	CASTKTPGVHEQYF
many	TRBD2	TRBJ2-7	TRBV18	TGTGCCAGCTCACCACTGGGGACTAGCGGGGGGCTGAGCTCCTACGAGCAGTACTTC	CASSPLGTSGGLSSYEQYF
-	-	TRBJ1-1	TRBV6-2/TRBV6-3	TGTGCCACCGCGAACCGCGACAGGAACACTGAAGCTTTCTTT	CATANRDRNTEAFF
many	TRBD2	TRBJ2-5	TRBV7-6	TGTGCCAGCAGCCCCGCGGGGCTAGCGGGACAAGAGACCCAGTACTTC	CASSPAGLAGQETQYF
many	-	TRBJ1-2	TRBV29-1	TGCAGCGTTGAAGATCCTAATGGCTACACCTTC	CSVEDPNGYTF
many	TRBD1	TRBJ1-5	TRBV7-9	TGTGCCAGCAGCTCGGGACAGGGCATCGGTCAGCCCCAGCATTTT	CASSSGQGIGQPQHF
many	-	TRBJ1-1	TRBV4-3	TGCGCCAGCAGCCAAGATAGTAGAGGGTCGGGCACTGAAGCTTTCTTT	CASSQDSRGSGTEAFF
-	-	TRBJ2-1	TRBV28	TGTGCCAGCAGTCTGACAGATCTCTACAATGAGCAGTTCTTC	CASSLTDLYNEQFF
-	-	TRBJ2-3	TRBV2	TGTGCCAGCAGTCAGACTAGCACAGATACGCAGTATTTT	CASSQTSTDTQYF
many	-	TRBJ2-5	TRBV12-3/TRBV12-4	TGTGCCAGCAGCCCAAAGGAGACCCAGTACTTC	CASSPKETQYF
many	-	TRBJ1-2	TRBV6-1	TGTGCCAGCAGTGAAAGGGCGTATGGCTACACCTTC	CASSERAYGYTF
once	-	TRBJ1-2	TRBV7-2	TGTGCCAGCAGCTTAGCGGGCTACACCTTC	CASSLAGYTF
-	-	TRBJ2-5	TRBV29-1	TGCAGCGTTGAAGGGGGGGTGCTGGGACTCCGAGAGACCCAGTACTTC	CSVEGGVLGLRETQYF
-	-	TRBJ2-7	TRBV10-3	TGTGCCATCAGTGTCGGCAGGGGGGCCTACGAGCAGTACTTC	CAISVGRGAYEQYF
many	-	TRBJ2-2	TRBV5-1	TGCGCCAGCAGCTTGATGCGGGGGAACACCGGGGAGCTGTTTTTT	CASSLMRGNTGELFF
many	-	TRBJ1-1	TRBV7-3	TGTGCCAGCAGCCTTGTGGGGGTGACCACTGAAGCTTTCTTT	CASSLVGVTTEAFF
-	-	TRBJ1-1	TRBV27	TGTGCCAGCAGTCAAGTCTTGAACACTGAAGCTTTCTTT	CASSQVLNTEAFF
many	TRBD2	TRBJ2-7	TRBV6-1	TGTGCCAGCAGTGAAGGGGGGACTAACCCAAGGAGGGACTTC	CASSEGGTNPRRDF
few	TRBD2	TRBJ2-1	TRBV4-2	TGTGCCAGCAGCCAAGAGCGGCTAGCGGGGGGCCACAATGAGCAGTTCTTC	CASSQERLAGGHNEQFF
-	-	TRBJ1-4	TRBV6-5	TGTGCCAGCAGTTACCTAGTGGATGAAAAACTGTTTTTT	CASSYLVDEKLFF
-	-	TRBJ2-7	TRBV7-2	TGTGCCAGCAGCTTAGCGGAAACTAGCTTCTCCGAGCAGTACTTC	CASSLAETSFSEQYF
many	-	TRBJ1-1	TRBV6-1	TGTGCCAGCAGTGAGGTTCTATATATCATGAACACTGAAGCTTTCTTT	CASSEVLYIMNTEAFF
many	TRBD1	TRBJ2-3	TRBV2	TGTGCCAGCAGGCGACAGGGGGCGGGCACAGATACGCAGTATTTT	CASRRQGAGTDTQYF
many	-	TRBJ2-7	TRBV11-2	TGTGCCAGCAGCTTCTTAGCGGAAACCTACGAGCAGTACTTC	CASSFLAETYEQYF
few	TRBD1	TRBJ2-1	TRBV28	TGTGCCAGCACCCACGACCGGGACAGGACCTACAATGAGCAGTTCTTC	CASTHDRDRTYNEQFF
-	TRBD2	TRBJ2-1	TRBV29-1	TGCAGCGTTGAAGCTGCGGGGGGGTACAATGAGCAGTTCTTC	CSVEAAGGYNEQFF
many	-	TRBJ2-5	TRBV5-1	TGCGCCAGCAGCTTGGAGACAGCTCTCGAGACCCAGTACTTC	CASSLETALETQYF
many	-	TRBJ2-5	TRBV5-4	TGTGCCAGCAGCTTGGATGCTAGGACAGAGACCCAGTACTTC	CASSLDARTETQYF
many	-	TRBJ2-7	TRBV7-9	TGTGCCAGCAGCTTCTACAGCGTCTACGAGCAGTACTTC	CASSFYSVYEQYF
-	-	TRBJ2-7	TRBV20-1	TGCAGTGCACAGAGCGGGCACGAGCAGTACTTC	CSAQSGHEQYF
many	TRBD2	TRBJ2-7	TRBV20-1	TGCAGTGCTAGAGGGCTAGCGGAATACGAGCAGTACTTC	CSARGLAEYEQYF
many	-	TRBJ2-1	TRBV9	TGTGCCAGCAGCGTGCTTTGGGGGGGCGGATACAATGAGCAGTTCTTC	CASSVLWGGGYNEQFF